The clone carrying this TCR beta chain was counted at least ten times. No antigen is known for it. This sample is drawn from a study of T cells in Graves' hyperthyroidism and ophthalmopathy. For the study at large: Any treatment followed the collection of peripheral blood at initial diagnosis. Regarding the study as a whole: In blood, most of the thyroid clonotypes expanded above 0.001 were also present.

RNA transcripts provided the source from which TCR beta CDR3 regions were amplified. TCR CDR3 underwent first-round RT-PCR with the HTBI primer set. One entry per CDR3 protein results from TCRdb running MiXCR on the multiplex PCR reads. The sample has 490,000 or so distinct CDR3 sequences; around 16% are singletons. The CDR3 loop spans 15 amino acids. Trimming removed 3 bases from V and 1 base from J, with 10 bases in between. Germline V lookup: CDR1 KGHSH, CDR2 LQKENI. The receptor comes from a woman aged 30 to 39 with Graves' ophthalmopathy. The specimen sequenced was blood. The chain uses TRBV18 and TRBJ2-4, with no clear D. For the CDR3, the DNA is TGTGCCAGCTCACCCGAATTGGGGGCCAAAAACATTCAGTACTTC. This sequence encodes CASSPELGAKNIQYF.